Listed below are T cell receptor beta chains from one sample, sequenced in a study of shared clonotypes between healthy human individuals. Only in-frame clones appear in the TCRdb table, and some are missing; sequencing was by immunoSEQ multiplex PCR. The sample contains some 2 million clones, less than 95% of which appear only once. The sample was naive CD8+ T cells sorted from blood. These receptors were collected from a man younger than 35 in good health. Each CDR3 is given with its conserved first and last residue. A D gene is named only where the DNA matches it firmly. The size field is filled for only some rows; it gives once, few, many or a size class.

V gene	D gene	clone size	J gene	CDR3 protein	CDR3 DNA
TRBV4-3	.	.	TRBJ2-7	CASSPAVGYEQYF	TGCGCCAGCAGCCCCGCCGTGGGCTACGAGCAGTACTTC
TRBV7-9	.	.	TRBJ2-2	CADFRDNYDTGELFF	TGTGCCGATTTCCGGGACAACTATGACACCGGGGAGCTGTTTTTT
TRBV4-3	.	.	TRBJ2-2	CASSQEVASSGTGELFF	TGCGCCAGCAGCCAAGAGGTGGCCTCCTCCGGGACCGGGGAGCTGTTTTTT
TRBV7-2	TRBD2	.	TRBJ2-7	CASSLRTSGRGIGQYF	TGTGCCAGCAGCTTAAGGACTAGCGGGAGGGGTATCGGGCAGTACTTC
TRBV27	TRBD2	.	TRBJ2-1	CASSLWLAGVVEQFF	TGTGCCAGCAGTTTATGGCTAGCGGGAGTAGTTGAGCAGTTCTTC
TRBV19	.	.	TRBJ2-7	CASSIGQLYEQYF	TGTGCCAGTAGTATAGGCCAGCTCTACGAGCAGTACTTC
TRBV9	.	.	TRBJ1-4	CASSSGPQGEKLFF	TGTGCCAGCAGCTCGGGCCCCCAGGGCGAAAAACTGTTTTTT
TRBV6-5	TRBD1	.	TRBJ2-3	CASSQTGALTDTQYF	TGTGCCAGCAGCCAGACAGGGGCCCTCACAGATACGCAGTATTTT
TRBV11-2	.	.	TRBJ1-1	CASRSGLPEAFF	TGTGCCAGCAGATCCGGGCTCCCTGAAGCTTTCTTT
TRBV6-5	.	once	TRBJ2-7	CASSSRGAWGQYF	TGTGCCAGCAGCTCTCGGGGGGCGTGGGGGCAGTACTTC